The 24 T cell receptor beta chains below all came from one sample that was sequenced in a study of blood T cell repertoires in COVID-19. Some clones are missing from TCRdb's copy, which holds only in-frame ones; the method was immunoSEQ multiplex PCR. The sample holds fewer than 250,000 clones; about 80% are singletons and the top ten take under 8%. Sample: peripheral blood. Every receptor here comes from a man aged 55 to 69 with acute or convalescent COVID-19.

The chain joins TRBV30 to TRBJ1-5; D is unresolved. The CDR3 sequence is 17 residues long. V was clipped by 0 bases and J by 1 base, with 16 bases between them. Germline loops: CDR1 GTSNPN, CDR2 SVGIG (reference sequence). CDR3 sequence reads: CAWSVWSIGLSNQPQHF. The DNA of the CDR3 is TGTGCCTGGAGTGTTTGGTCGATTGGACTAAGCAATCAGCCCCAGCATTTT.

Here the CDR3 DNA reads TGTGCCAGCAGTTGGACAGGGGGGAGCGGGGAGCTGTTTTTT. Translating it yields CASSWTGGSGELFF. This chain connects TRBV6-5 to TRBJ2-2; 10 nucleotides line up with TRBD1. CDR3 length: 14 amino acids. Germline V CDR1 and CDR2: MNHEY, SVGAGI. With V trimmed by 4 bases and J by 7 bases, 3 bases remained unmatched.

The gene calls are TRBV11-1 and TRBJ1-1; D uncertain. Germline-derived CDR1 and CDR2 are SGHAT and FQDESV (reference sequence). Trimming pared 1 base from V and 5 bases from J, leaving 8 bases between. The CDR3 length is 13 residues. The CDR3 region is CASSLGARTEAFF. The CDR3 coding sequence is TGTGCCAGCAGCTTAGGCGCTCGGACTGAAGCTTTCTTT.

V is TRBV14 and J is TRBJ2-3; 7 bases align to TRBD1. The CDR3 covers 16 residues. The V and J ends lost 1 base and 1 base, in that order; junction bases with no gene match: 5. Germline V CDR1 and CDR2: SGHDN, FVKESK. The CDR3 is CASSQAGGFRTDTQYF. The CDR3 region has the DNA TGTGCCAGCAGCCAAGCAGGGGGTTTTCGCACAGATACGCAGTATTTT.

The chain links TRBV2 to TRBJ1-5; the D gene is possibly TRBD1 (5 bases). The germline V gene has CDR1 SNHLY and CDR2 FYNNEI. V lost 7 bases and J lost 1, with 8 bases in between. CDR3 length: 13 amino acids. CDR3 residues: CASMGGSNQPQHF. The CDR3 bases are TGTGCCAGCATGGGGGGGAGCAATCAGCCCCAGCATTTT.

The J gene is TRBJ1-5, the V gene TRBV2; the D gene is possibly TRBD1 (5 bases). Germline V gene sequence: CDR1 SNHLY, CDR2 FYNNEI. V lost 3 bases and J lost 1, with 10 bases in between. The CDR3 covers 15 residues. This CDR3 is CASSDRVESNQPQHF. The CDR3 region has the DNA TGTGCCAGCAGTGACAGGGTTGAGAGCAATCAGCCCCAGCATTTT.

The chain carries TRBV30 and TRBJ1-3; perhaps TRBD1 as D (6 bases). The CDR3 is made up of 13 amino acids. Trimming took 7 bases from V and 3 from J, leaving 13 bases between them. Per the germline V gene, CDR1 is GTSNPN and CDR2 is SVGIG (reference sequence). The CDR3 spells CAYSTGYGNTIYF. CDR3 nucleotides: TGTGCCTACTCAACAGGGTATGGAAACACCATATATTTT.

The chain employs TRBV12-3 or TRBV12-4 and TRBJ1-5; the D is unclear. The V and J ends lost 3 bases and 8 bases respectively, with 11 bases between them. This CDR3 region has 13 residues. In DNA, the CDR3 is TGTGCCAGCAGTTTGTCCAGCGGGAAGCCCCAGCATTTT. Amino acid sequence: CASSLSSGKPQHF.

The chain joins TRBV7-6 to TRBJ2-7; a possible D gene is TRBD1 (6 bases). CDR1 and CDR2 from the germline V gene are SGHVS and FNYEAQ. V lost 5 bases and J 1 base, leaving 9 bases between the germline ends. This CDR3 spans 13 amino acids. Here the CDR3 DNA reads TGTGCCAGCAGCCATGACAGGTCCTACGAGCAGTACTTC. Amino acid sequence: CASSHDRSYEQYF.

This chain connects TRBV3-1 (or the pseudogene TRBV3-2) to TRBJ2-1; TRBD2 agrees at 8 bases. J gave up 5 bases and V 3 bases, and 9 bases lay outside the gene matches. The CDR3 covers 16 residues. CDR1 is LGHDT, CDR2 YNNKEL, per germline (reference sequence). The chain's CDR3 is CASSQGVAGRNNEQFF. CDR3 coding DNA: TGTGCCAGCAGCCAGGGGGTAGCGGGAAGAAACAATGAGCAGTTCTTC.

The rearrangement joins TRBV19 to TRBJ2-2, with 9 nucleotides matching TRBD1. V shed 5 bases and J 3 bases; nucleotides not matched to a gene: 1. The CDR3 has 14 residues. Germline-derived CDR1 and CDR2 are LNHDA and SQIVND (reference sequence). CDR3 sequence (DNA): TGTGCCAGTAGTGACAGGGGGTACACCGGGGAGCTGTTTTTT. Residues: CASSDRGYTGELFF.

V gene TRBV19 combines with J gene TRBJ2-1; TRBD2 matches 15 bases. The germline V gene has CDR1 LNHDA and CDR2 SQIVND (reference sequence). V trimming: 5 bases; J trimming: 9 bases; junction bases outside the gene matches: 11. This CDR3 comprises 17 residues. The CDR3 nucleotides are TGTGCCAGTAGTCCTGGACTAGCGGGAGGGCCTCATGGTGAGCAGTTCTTC. The encoded protein is CASSPGLAGGPHGEQFF.

The chain has TRBV7-9 and TRBJ1-2; no firm D call. The CDR3 extends over 11 amino acids. Germline lookup yields CDR1 SEHNR and CDR2 FQNEAQ (reference sequence). With 7 bases removed from V and 8 bases from J, the gap between germline ends came to 11 bases. CDR3 residues: CASTEFGGYTF. The CDR3, as DNA: TGTGCCAGCACCGAATTCGGGGGCTACACCTTC.

This chain joins TRBV12-5 and TRBJ2-3; D is unresolved. Germline V gene data show CDR1 as LGHNT and CDR2 as FRNRAP. CDR3 length equals 12 residues. Trimming left V 7 bases short and J 7 bases short, with 12 bases between. The DNA for the CDR3 is TGTGCTAGTGCCGACGACATTTATACGCAGTATTTT. It translates to CASADDIYTQYF.

The rearrangement uses TRBV4-1 and TRBJ2-3, with 7 nucleotides matching TRBD2. There are 15 residues in the CDR3. V lost 0 bases and J lost 12; bases outside the gene matches: 12. Germline V gene lookup returns CDR1 MGHRA and CDR2 YSYEKL. The CDR3, as DNA: TGCGCCAGCAGCCAAGATCGTGGGGGGGGAATCGAACAGTATTTT. Translated, it gives CASSQDRGGGIEQYF.

This clone was observed a handful of times. The CDR3 loop reads CASSLAGGKSPLHF. DNA of the CDR3: TGCGCCAGCAGCTTGGCAGGGGGCAAGTCACCCCTCCACTTT. J is TRBJ1-6 and V is TRBV5-1, with 8 bases fitting TRBD1. V shed 0 bases and J 10 bases; nucleotides not matched to a gene: 3. CDR3 length: 14 residues. Germline V gene lookup returns CDR1 SGHRS and CDR2 YFSETQ.

This chain connects TRBV6-2 or TRBV6-3 to TRBJ1-2; tentatively, D is TRBD1 (6 bases). V was cut by 6 bases and J by 1 base, with 27 bases left in between. The CDR3 contains 19 residues. CDR1 and CDR2 (germline): MNHEY, SVGEGT. The CDR3 DNA reads as TGTGCCAGCAGCCCACCGGGGACAATTCCTATGGGCGGTAACTATGGCTACACCTTC. Amino acids: CASSPPGTIPMGGNYGYTF.

The genes are TRBV11-3 and TRBJ2-2, with D possibly being TRBD1 (5 bases). V was clipped by 1 base and J by 3 bases, with 12 bases between them. Germline V gene data show CDR1 as SGHNT and CDR2 as YENEEA. The CDR3 runs 16 residues. The CDR3 DNA follows: TGTGCCAGCAGCTTAGTGGCCCCCAGGGACACCGGGGAGCTGTTTTTT. Residues: CASSLVAPRDTGELFF.

For the CDR3, the DNA is TGCGCCAGCAGCTTGGCCAACGGTCGTTCACCCCTCCACTTT. It translates to CASSLANGRSPLHF. The chain is built from TRBV5-1 and TRBJ1-6; D not resolved. Germline CDR1 SGHRS, CDR2 YFSETQ. The CDR3 spans 14 residues. V was cut by 0 bases and J by 9 bases, with 10 bases left in between. Full variable domain (missing parts from reference TRBV5-1 and TRBJ1-6): KAGVTQTPRYLIKTRGQQVTLSCSPISGHRSVSWYQQTPGQGLQFLFEYFSETQRNKGNFPGRFSGRQFSNSRSEMNVSTLELGDSALYLCASSLANGRSPLHFGNGTRLTVT.

The chain is built from TRBV30 and TRBJ2-7; 9 nucleotides line up with TRBD1. This CDR3 is built from 14 residues. Germline CDR1 is GTSNPN and CDR2 is SVGIG (reference sequence). After removal of 2 bases from V and 5 bases from J, the junction contained 7 bases not matched to a gene. CDR3 in amino acids: CAWSSGTGLHEQYF. In DNA form, the CDR3 reads TGTGCCTGGAGTAGCGGGACAGGGCTTCACGAGCAGTACTTC.

This chain uses TRBV5-4 with TRBJ2-1; a weak D match, TRBD2 (9 bases). The CDR3 is 17 residues long. Germline V gives CDR1 SGHNT, CDR2 YYREEE (reference sequence). V lost 8 bases and J 4 bases, leaving 25 bases between the germline ends. CDR3 protein: CASTPMAGGTGYNEQFF. The CDR3 coding sequence is TGTGCCAGTACTCCTATGGCGGGGGGGACAGGTTACAATGAGCAGTTCTTC.

The chain uses TRBV6-2 or TRBV6-3 and TRBJ1-1; D call uncertain. Deletions cut 6 bases from V and 2 bases from J, with 10 bases between. CDR3 length: 13 residues. The germline V gene encodes CDR1 MNHEY and CDR2 SVGEGT. CDR3 loop: CASSLGGNTEAFF. The CDR3, as DNA: TGTGCCAGCAGCCTTGGAGGAAACACTGAAGCTTTCTTT.

In DNA, the CDR3 is TGTGCCACCAGTGATCCCAGGGGGCCTGGAAACACCATATATTTT. It is translated as CATSDPRGPGNTIYF. The chain links TRBV24-1 to TRBJ1-3, with 8 bases aligning to TRBD1. Trimming at V came to 3 bases and at J to 2 bases, leaving 2 bases not matched to a gene. The germline CDR1 and CDR2 sequences are KGHDR and SFDVKD. The CDR3 is 15 amino acids.

This clone has just a few counts. The chain's CDR3 is CASSITYQVEAFF. The CDR3 DNA reads TGTGCCAGTAGTATTACTTATCAGGTTGAAGCTTTCTTT. The rearrangement links TRBV19 to TRBJ1-1, with D hard to call. V was trimmed by 3 bases and J by 7 bases, leaving 12 bases between them. This CDR3 is 13 amino acids long. Germline V gene data show CDR1 as LNHDA and CDR2 as SQIVND (reference sequence).